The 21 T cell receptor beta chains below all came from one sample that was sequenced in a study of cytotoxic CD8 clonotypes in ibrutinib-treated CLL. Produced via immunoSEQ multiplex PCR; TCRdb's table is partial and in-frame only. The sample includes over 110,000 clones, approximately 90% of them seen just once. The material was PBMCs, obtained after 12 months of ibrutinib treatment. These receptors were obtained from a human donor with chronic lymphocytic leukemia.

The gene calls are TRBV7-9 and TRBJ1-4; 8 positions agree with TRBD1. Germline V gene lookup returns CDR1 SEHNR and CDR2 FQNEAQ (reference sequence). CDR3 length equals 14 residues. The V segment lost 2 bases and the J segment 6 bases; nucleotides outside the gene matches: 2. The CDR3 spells CASSLQGAHEKLFF. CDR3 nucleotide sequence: TGTGCCAGCAGCTTACAGGGGGCGCATGAAAAACTGTTTTTT.

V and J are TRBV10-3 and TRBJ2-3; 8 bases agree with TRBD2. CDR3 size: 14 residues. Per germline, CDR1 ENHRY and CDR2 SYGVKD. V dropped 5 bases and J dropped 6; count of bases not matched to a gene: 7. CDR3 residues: CAISSGRASDTQYF. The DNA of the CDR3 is TGTGCCATCAGTAGCGGGAGAGCGAGCGATACGCAGTATTTT.

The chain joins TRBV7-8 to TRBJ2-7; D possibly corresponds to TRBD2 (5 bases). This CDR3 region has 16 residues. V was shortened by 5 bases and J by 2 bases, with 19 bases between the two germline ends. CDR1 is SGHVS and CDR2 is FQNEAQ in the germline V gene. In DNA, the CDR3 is TGTGCCAGCAGCCCGCGCCCTGGACGGGAAACCTACGAGCAGTACTTC. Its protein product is CASSPRPGRETYEQYF.

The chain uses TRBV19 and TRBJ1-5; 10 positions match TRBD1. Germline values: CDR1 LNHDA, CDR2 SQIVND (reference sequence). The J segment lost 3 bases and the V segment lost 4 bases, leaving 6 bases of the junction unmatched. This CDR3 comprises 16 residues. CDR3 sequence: CASSTRQGANNQPQHF. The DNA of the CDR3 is TGTGCCAGTAGTACCCGACAGGGGGCTAACAATCAGCCCCAGCATTTT. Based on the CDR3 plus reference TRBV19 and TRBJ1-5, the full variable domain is DGGITQSPKYLFRKEGQNVTLSCEQNLNHDAMYWYRQDPGQGLRLIYYSQIVNDFQKGDIAEGYSVSREKKESFPLTVTSAQKNPTAFYLCASSTRQGANNQPQHFGDGTRLSIL.

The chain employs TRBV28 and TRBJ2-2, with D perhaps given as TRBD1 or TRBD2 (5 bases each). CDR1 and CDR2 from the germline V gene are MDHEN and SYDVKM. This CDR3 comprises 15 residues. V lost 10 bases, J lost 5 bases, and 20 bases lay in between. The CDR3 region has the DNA TGTGCCACCCAGGACACGGGAATAAGTACCGGGGAGCTGTTTTTT. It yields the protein CATQDTGISTGELFF.

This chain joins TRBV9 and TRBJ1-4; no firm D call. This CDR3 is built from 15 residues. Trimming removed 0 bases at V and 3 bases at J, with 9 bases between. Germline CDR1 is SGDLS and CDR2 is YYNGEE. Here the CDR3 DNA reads TGTGCCAGCAGCGTAGGTCCAAGGGCTAATGAAAAACTGTTTTTT. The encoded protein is CASSVGPRANEKLFF.

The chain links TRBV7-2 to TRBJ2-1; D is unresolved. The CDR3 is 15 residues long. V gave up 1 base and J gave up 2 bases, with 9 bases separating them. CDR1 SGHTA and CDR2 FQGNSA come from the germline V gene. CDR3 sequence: CASSLETGTYNEQFF. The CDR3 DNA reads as TGTGCCAGCAGCTTAGAAACGGGCACCTACAATGAGCAGTTCTTC.

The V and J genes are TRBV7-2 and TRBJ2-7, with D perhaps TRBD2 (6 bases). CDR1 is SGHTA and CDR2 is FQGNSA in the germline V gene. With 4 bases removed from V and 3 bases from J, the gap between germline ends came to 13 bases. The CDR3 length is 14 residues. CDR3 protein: CASSSGSSGYEQYF. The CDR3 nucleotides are TGTGCCAGCAGCTCCGGGAGTTCTGGCTACGAGCAGTACTTC.

The CDR3 bases are TGCACCAGCAGCCAAGATGGCCTAGCCTCGCCAGCCTACAATGAGCAGTTCTTC. It codes for CTSSQDGLASPAYNEQFF. The V gene is TRBV1, the J gene TRBJ2-1; the listed D gene, TRBD2, was not tested against the DNA. TRBV1 is deemed a pseudogene. CDR3 length: 18 amino acids.

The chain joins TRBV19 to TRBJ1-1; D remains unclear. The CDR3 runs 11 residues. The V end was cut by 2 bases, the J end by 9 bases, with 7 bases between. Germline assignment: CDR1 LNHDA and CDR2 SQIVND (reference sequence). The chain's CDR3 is CASSIRQQAFF. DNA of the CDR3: TGTGCCAGTAGTATACGGCAGCAAGCTTTCTTT. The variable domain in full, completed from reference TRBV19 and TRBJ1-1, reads DGGITQSPKYLFRKEGQNVTLSCEQNLNHDAMYWYRQDPGQGLRLIYYSQIVNDFQKGDIAEGYSVSREKKESFPLTVTSAQKNPTAFYLCASSIRQQAFFGQGTRLTVV.

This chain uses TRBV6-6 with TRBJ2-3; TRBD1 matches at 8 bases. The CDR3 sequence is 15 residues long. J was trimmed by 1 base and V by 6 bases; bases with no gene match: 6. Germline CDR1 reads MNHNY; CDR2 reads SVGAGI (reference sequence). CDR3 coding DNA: TGTGCCAGCAGGAGAGGACAGGGCGGCACAGATACGCAGTATTTT. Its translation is CASRRGQGGTDTQYF.

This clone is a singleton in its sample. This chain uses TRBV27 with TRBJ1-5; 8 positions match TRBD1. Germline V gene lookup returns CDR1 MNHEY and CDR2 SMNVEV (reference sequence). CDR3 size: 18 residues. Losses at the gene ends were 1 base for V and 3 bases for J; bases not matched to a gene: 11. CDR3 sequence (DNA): TGTGCCAGCAGTTTATGGGGGCAGGGGGCGACCAACAATCAGCCCCAGCATTTT. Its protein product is CASSLWGQGATNNQPQHF.

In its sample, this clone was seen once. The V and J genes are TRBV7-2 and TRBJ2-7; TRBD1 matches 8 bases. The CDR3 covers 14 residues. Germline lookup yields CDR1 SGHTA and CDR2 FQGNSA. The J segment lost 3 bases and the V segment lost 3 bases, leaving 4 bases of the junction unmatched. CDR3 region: CASSFDRGLYEQYF. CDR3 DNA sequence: TGTGCCAGCAGCTTTGACAGGGGACTCTACGAGCAGTACTTC. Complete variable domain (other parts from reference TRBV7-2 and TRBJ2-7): GAGVSQSPSNKVTEKGKDVELRCDPISGHTALYWYRQSLGQGLEFLIYFQGNSAPDKSGLPSDRFSAERTGGSVSTLTIQRTQQEDSAVYLCASSFDRGLYEQYFGPGTRLTVT.

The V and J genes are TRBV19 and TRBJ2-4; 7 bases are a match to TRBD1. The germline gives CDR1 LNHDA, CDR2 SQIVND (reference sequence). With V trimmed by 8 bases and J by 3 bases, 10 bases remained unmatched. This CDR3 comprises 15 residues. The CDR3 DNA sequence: TGTGCCAGTGGGACAACAGGGGTATTCAAAAACATTCAGTACTTC. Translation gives CASGTTGVFKNIQYF. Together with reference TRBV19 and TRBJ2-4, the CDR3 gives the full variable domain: DGGITQSPKYLFRKEGQNVTLSCEQNLNHDAMYWYRQDPGQGLRLIYYSQIVNDFQKGDIAEGYSVSREKKESFPLTVTSAQKNPTAFYLCASGTTGVFKNIQYFGAGTRLSVL.

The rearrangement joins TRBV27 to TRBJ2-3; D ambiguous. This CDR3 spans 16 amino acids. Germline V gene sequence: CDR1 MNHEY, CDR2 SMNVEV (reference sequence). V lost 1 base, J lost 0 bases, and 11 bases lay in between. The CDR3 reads CASSLFTTSSTDTQYF. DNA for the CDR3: TGTGCCAGCAGTTTATTTACGACATCTAGCACAGATACGCAGTATTTT.

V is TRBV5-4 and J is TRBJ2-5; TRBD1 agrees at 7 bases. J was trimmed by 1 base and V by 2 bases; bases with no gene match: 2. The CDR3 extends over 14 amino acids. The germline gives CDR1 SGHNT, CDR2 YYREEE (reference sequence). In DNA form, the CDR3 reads TGTGCCAGCAGCTTTCAGGGGGTCCAAGAGACCCAGTACTTC. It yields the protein CASSFQGVQETQYF.

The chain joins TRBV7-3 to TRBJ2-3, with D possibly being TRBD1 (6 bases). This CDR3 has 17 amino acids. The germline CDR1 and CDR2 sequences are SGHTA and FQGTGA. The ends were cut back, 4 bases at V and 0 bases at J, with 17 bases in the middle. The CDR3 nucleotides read TGTGCCAGCAGCTCGAGATTGCCCGGGACAAGCACAGATACGCAGTATTTT. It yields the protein CASSSRLPGTSTDTQYF.

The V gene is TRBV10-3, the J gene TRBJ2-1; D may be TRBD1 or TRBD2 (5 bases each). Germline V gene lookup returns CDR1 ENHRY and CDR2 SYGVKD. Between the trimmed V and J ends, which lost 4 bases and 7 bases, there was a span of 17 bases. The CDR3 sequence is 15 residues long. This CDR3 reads CAISGVNRGRNEQFF. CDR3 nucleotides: TGTGCCATCAGTGGGGTTAATCGGGGCCGGAATGAGCAGTTCTTC.

The CDR3 sequence is CASSRVSGGYEQYF. Written as DNA, the CDR3 is TGTGCCAGCAGCCGCGTCTCCGGGGGGTACGAGCAGTACTTC. The chain joins TRBV6-5 to TRBJ2-7, with 7 bases fitting TRBD2. The germline V gene encodes CDR1 MNHEY and CDR2 SVGAGI. The CDR3 sequence is 14 residues long. Losses at the gene ends were 6 bases for V and 4 bases for J; bases not matched to a gene: 9.

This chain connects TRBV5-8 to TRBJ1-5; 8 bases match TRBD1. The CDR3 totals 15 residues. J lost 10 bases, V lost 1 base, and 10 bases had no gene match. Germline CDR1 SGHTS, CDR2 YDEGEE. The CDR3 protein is CASSLTGGEVRPQHF. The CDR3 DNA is TGTGCCAGCAGCTTGACAGGGGGAGAAGTCCGCCCCCAGCATTTT.

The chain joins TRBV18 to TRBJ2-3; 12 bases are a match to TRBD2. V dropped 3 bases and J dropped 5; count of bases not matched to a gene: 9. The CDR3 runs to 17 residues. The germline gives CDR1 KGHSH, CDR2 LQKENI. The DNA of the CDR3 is TGTGCCAGCTCACCCCCGACTAGCGGGAGCTGGGGAGATACGCAGTATTTT. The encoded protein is CASSPPTSGSWGDTQYF.